This T cell receptor beta chain was observed in a study of blood T cell repertoires in COVID-19. Germline V gives CDR1 MGHRA, CDR2 YSYEKL. The germline V and J ends were trimmed by 1 base and 5 bases, with 8 bases remaining between them. This CDR3 comprises 13 residues. Clones were sequenced by immunoSEQ multiplex PCR, and TCRdb holds only the in-frame ones, with some missing. The data show 250,000 to 300,000 clones, about nine tenths seen once. The V and J genes are TRBV4-1 and TRBJ2-5; D unclear. Source material: peripheral blood. This TCR was sampled from a woman aged 25 to 39 with COVID-19, enrolled during active disease. The CDR3 reads CASSQVVGETQYF. CDR3 in DNA: TGCGCCAGCAGCCAAGTAGTCGGTGAGACCCAGTACTTC.